The clone carrying this T cell receptor beta chain showed up many times. The antigen is unknown. A 5'RACE reaction primed in the constant segment made cDNA libraries of TCR alpha and TCR beta, and these carried sample barcodes and UMIs. TCRdb itself ran the 5' RACE reads through MiXCR, one entry per CDR3 protein. The sample includes 310,000 or so distinct CDR3 sequences, about a sixth of them seen just once. This specimen comes from a study of T-cell memory formation after mild COVID-19. General study results and limits: While clones contracting from day 15 to 85 were balanced between CD4 and CD8, later expanders leaned CD4+. Some clones that responded were present in memory (sampled pre-infection), which suggests cross-reactive memory joined. The study found contracting CD4+ clones mainly in CM and EM and contracting CD8+ clones in EMRA.

V lost 0 bases, J lost 7 bases, and 6 bases stayed unmatched. This CDR3 contains 14 residues. CDR1 is SGHRS and CDR2 is YFSETQ in the germline V gene. Sequenced input: PBMCs or a T cell subset sorted from them (not recorded which). V is TRBV5-1 and J is TRBJ1-2; 7 bases align to TRBD1. This TCR derives from a man between 18 and 29 years old who had mild COVID-19 (a few samples of this study predate the infection). Cell type and time point are not known. CDR3 DNA sequence: TGCGCCAGCAGCTTGGACAGGGGAAGTGGTGGCTACACCTTC. Amino acid sequence: CASSLDRGSGGYTF.